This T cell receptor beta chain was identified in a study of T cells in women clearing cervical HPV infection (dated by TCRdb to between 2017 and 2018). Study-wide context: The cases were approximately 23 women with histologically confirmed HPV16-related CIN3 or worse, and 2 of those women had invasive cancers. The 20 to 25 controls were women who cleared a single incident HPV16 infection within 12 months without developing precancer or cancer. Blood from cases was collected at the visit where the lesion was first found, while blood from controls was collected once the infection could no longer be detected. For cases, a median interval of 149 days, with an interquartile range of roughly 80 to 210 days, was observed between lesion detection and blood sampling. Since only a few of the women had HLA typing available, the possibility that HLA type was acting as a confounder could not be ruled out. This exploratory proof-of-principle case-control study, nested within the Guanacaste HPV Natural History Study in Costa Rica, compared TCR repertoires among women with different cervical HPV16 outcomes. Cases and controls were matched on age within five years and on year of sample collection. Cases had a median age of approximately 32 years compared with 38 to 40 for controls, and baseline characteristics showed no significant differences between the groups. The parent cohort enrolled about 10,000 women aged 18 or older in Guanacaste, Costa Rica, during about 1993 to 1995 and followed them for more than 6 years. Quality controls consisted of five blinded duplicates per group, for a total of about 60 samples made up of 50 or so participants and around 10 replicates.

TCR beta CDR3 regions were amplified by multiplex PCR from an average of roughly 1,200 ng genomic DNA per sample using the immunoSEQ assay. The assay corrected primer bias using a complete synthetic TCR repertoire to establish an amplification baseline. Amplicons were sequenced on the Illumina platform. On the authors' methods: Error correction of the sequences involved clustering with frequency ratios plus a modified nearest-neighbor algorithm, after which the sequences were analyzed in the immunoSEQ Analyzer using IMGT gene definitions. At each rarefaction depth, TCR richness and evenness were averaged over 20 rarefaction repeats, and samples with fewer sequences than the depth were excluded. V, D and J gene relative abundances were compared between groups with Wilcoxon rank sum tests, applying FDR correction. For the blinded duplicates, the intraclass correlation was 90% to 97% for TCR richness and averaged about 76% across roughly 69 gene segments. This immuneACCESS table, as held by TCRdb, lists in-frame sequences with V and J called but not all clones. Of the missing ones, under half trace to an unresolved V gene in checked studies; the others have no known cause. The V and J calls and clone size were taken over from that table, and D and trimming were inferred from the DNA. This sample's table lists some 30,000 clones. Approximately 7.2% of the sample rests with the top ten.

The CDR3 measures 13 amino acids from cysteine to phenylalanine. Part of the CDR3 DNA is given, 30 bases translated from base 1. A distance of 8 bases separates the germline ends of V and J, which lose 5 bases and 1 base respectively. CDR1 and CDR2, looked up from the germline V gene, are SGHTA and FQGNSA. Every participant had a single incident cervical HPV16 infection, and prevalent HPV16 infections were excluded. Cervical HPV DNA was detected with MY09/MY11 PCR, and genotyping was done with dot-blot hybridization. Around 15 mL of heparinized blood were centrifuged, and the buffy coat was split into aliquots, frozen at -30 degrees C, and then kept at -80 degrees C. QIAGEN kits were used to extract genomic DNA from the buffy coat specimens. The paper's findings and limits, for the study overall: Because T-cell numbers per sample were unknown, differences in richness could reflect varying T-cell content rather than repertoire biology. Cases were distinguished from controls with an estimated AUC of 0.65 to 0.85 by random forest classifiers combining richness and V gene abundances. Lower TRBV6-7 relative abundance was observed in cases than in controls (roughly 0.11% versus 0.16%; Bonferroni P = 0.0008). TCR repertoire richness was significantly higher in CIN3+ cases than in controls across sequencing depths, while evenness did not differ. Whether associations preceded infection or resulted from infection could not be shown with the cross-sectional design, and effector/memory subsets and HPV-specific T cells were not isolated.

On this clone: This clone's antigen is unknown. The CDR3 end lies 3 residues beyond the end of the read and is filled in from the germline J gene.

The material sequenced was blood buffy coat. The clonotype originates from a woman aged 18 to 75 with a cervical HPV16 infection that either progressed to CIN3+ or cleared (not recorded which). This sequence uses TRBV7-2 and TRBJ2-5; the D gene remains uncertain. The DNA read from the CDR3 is TGTGCCAGCAGCCGCCTATCCCAAGAGACC. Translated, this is CASSRLSQET. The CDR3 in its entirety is CASSRLSQETQYF.